These 13 T cell receptor beta chains share one sample of origin, sequenced in a study of blood T cells in healthy people across ages. Primed by a sample-barcoded 5' primer and a J-beta primer mix, a second PCR proceeded for about 7 to 11 cycles. TCRdb recomputed calls from the 5' RACE reads with MiXCR, one row per CDR3 protein. The data hold 1.5 million to 2 million distinct CDR3 sequences, with roughly 50% observed a single time. Input material: blood. The origin of the receptors is a woman aged 40 to 50 in good health.

This chain connects TRBV15 to TRBJ2-1; TRBD2 matches at 10 bases. The CDR3 loop spans 15 amino acids. J gave up 5 bases and V 6 bases, and 7 bases lay outside the gene matches. The germline V gene has CDR1 LNHNV and CDR2 YYDKDF (reference sequence). DNA of the CDR3: TGTGCCACCAGAGATGAGCGGGGGGGGGACAATGAGCAGTTCTTC. It codes for CATRDERGGDNEQFF.

Comments on this clonotype: The junction does not match germline at one end; this may be a read error. The CDR3 sequence: CASSLLPPGSRVYEQYF. The DNA for the CDR3 is TGCGCCAGCAGTTTACTACCACCGGGGAGCAGAGTCTACGAGCAGTACTTC. The rearrangement uses TRBV27 and TRBJ2-7; maybe TRBD2 (5 bases). CDR3 length: 17 amino acids. Germline CDR1 reads MNHEY; CDR2 reads SMNVEV (reference sequence).

The chain carries TRBV9 and TRBJ1-1, with D perhaps TRBD1 (5 bases). CDR3 length: 18 residues. Germline lookup yields CDR1 SGDLS and CDR2 YYNGEE. Deletions cut 3 bases from V and 0 bases from J, with 21 bases between. CDR3 loop: CASSDDGRERFMNTEAFF. DNA of the CDR3: TGTGCCAGCAGCGACGACGGCAGGGAAAGGTTCATGAACACTGAAGCTTTCTTT.

The chain couples TRBV7-2 to TRBJ2-1, with D possibly being TRBD1 (6 bases). The length of the CDR3 is 16 residues. The V end was cut by 0 bases, the J end by 5 bases, with 14 bases between. CDR1 and CDR2 (germline): SGHTA, FQGNSA. CDR3 bases: TGTGCCAGCAGCTTAGCGCGACAGGCCTCTCACAATGAGCAGTTCTTC. Protein product: CASSLARQASHNEQFF.

Only a few counts were recorded for this clonotype. The chain carries TRBV7-2 and TRBJ1-4; 10 nucleotides line up with TRBD1. The CDR3 has 16 residues. The V gene's germline CDR1 is SGHTA and CDR2 FQGNSA. The J segment lost 7 bases and the V segment lost 5 bases, leaving 10 bases of the junction unmatched. The CDR3 DNA reads TGTGCCAGCAGCCCAGGCCGACAGGGGGCAGGTGAAAAACTGTTTTTT. Encoded protein: CASSPGRQGAGEKLFF.

This clonotype was detected only a few times. This chain uses TRBV28 with TRBJ2-5; TRBD1 or TRBD2 may be the D gene (6 bases each). The J call may be wrong; the DNA end is better matched by TRBJ2-7. The CDR3 totals 15 residues. CDR1 is MDHEN, CDR2 SYDVKM, per germline. The chain's CDR3 is CASTLPRGGSYEQYF. Here the CDR3 DNA reads TGTGCCAGCACCCTTCCCAGGGGAGGCTCCTACGAGCAGTACTTC.

V and J are TRBV4-1 and TRBJ1-6; D remains ambiguous. V lost 2 bases and J lost 7, with 15 bases in between. From germline, CDR1 is MGHRA and CDR2 YSYEKL. The CDR3 is 16 amino acids. The CDR3 DNA is TGCGCCAGCAGCCAATTTGAGGGCCGGTCGAATTCACCCCTCCACTTT. Its protein is CASSQFEGRSNSPLHF.

The chain links TRBV9 to TRBJ2-5; 8 bases fit TRBD1. The CDR3 length is 15 residues. With V trimmed by 4 bases and J by 0 bases, 5 bases remained unmatched. The germline V gene encodes CDR1 SGDLS and CDR2 YYNGEE. The CDR3 DNA follows: TGTGCCAGCAGCCCGACAGGGGTAAACCAAGAGACCCAGTACTTC. Amino acid sequence: CASSPTGVNQETQYF. The whole variable domain, remainder taken from reference TRBV9 and TRBJ2-5, is DSGVTQTPKHLITATGQRVTLRCSPRSGDLSVYWYQQSLDQGLQFLIQYYNGEERAKGNILERFSAQQFPDLHSELNLSSLELGDSALYFCASSPTGVNQETQYFGPGTRLLVL.

The chain combines TRBV7-2 with TRBJ1-2; a possible D gene is TRBD1 (5 bases). The CDR3 totals 14 residues. Deletions cut 3 bases from V and 8 bases from J, with 16 bases between. Germline values: CDR1 SGHTA, CDR2 FQGNSA. CDR3 sequence reads: CASSFARGGQGYTF. DNA of the CDR3: TGTGCCAGCAGCTTTGCGAGGGGCGGTCAGGGCTACACCTTC. Together with reference TRBV7-2 and TRBJ1-2, the CDR3 gives the full variable domain: GAGVSQSPSNKVTEKGKDVELRCDPISGHTALYWYRQSLGQGLEFLIYFQGNSAPDKSGLPSDRFSAERTGGSVSTLTIQRTQQEDSAVYLCASSFARGGQGYTFGSGTRLTVV.

The chain combines TRBV19 with TRBJ2-7, with 8 bases identical to TRBD2. The CDR3 totals 18 residues. Losses at the gene ends were 5 bases for V and 3 bases for J; bases not matched to a gene: 18. From germline, CDR1 is LNHDA and CDR2 SQIVND (reference sequence). CDR3 in DNA: TGTGCCAGTAGTGACAGAGACCAGCGGGGGCGACTCTACTACGAGCAGTACTTC. Amino acids: CASSDRDQRGRLYYEQYF. The full variable domain, rest sourced from reference TRBV19 and TRBJ2-7, is DGGITQSPKYLFRKEGQNVTLSCEQNLNHDAMYWYRQDPGQGLRLIYYSQIVNDFQKGDIAEGYSVSREKKESFPLTVTSAQKNPTAFYLCASSDRDQRGRLYYEQYFGPGTRLTVT.

To note about this clonotype: One end of the junction does not line up with germline, which may come from a read error. The genes are TRBV7-8 and TRBJ2-7; D might be TRBD1 (5 bases). CDR3 length equals 14 residues. Germline V gene data show CDR1 as SGHVS and CDR2 as FQNEAQ. CDR3 nucleotides: TGTGTCAGCAGCTTCGGACATCGACTCTACGAGCAGTACTTC. Translated: CVSSFGHRLYEQYF.

This clonotype appeared a few times. V usage is TRBV7-2 and J usage is TRBJ2-1, with D perhaps matching TRBD1 (5 bases). V was shortened by 1 base and J by 5 bases, with 12 bases between the two germline ends. This CDR3 region has 15 residues. Germline loops: CDR1 SGHTA, CDR2 FQGNSA. The chain's CDR3 is CASSLVGQGDNEQFF. The CDR3 DNA reads as TGTGCCAGCAGCTTAGTAGGGCAGGGTGACAATGAGCAGTTCTTC.

The chain has TRBV12-3 or TRBV12-4 and TRBJ2-5, with 9 positions matching TRBD1. The CDR3 contains 16 residues. J gave up 4 bases and V 7 bases, and 13 bases lay outside the gene matches. The CDR3, as DNA: TGTGCCAGCATTATACAGGGGGCAGGAGTCGGAGAGACCCAGTACTTC. This sequence encodes CASIIQGAGVGETQYF.